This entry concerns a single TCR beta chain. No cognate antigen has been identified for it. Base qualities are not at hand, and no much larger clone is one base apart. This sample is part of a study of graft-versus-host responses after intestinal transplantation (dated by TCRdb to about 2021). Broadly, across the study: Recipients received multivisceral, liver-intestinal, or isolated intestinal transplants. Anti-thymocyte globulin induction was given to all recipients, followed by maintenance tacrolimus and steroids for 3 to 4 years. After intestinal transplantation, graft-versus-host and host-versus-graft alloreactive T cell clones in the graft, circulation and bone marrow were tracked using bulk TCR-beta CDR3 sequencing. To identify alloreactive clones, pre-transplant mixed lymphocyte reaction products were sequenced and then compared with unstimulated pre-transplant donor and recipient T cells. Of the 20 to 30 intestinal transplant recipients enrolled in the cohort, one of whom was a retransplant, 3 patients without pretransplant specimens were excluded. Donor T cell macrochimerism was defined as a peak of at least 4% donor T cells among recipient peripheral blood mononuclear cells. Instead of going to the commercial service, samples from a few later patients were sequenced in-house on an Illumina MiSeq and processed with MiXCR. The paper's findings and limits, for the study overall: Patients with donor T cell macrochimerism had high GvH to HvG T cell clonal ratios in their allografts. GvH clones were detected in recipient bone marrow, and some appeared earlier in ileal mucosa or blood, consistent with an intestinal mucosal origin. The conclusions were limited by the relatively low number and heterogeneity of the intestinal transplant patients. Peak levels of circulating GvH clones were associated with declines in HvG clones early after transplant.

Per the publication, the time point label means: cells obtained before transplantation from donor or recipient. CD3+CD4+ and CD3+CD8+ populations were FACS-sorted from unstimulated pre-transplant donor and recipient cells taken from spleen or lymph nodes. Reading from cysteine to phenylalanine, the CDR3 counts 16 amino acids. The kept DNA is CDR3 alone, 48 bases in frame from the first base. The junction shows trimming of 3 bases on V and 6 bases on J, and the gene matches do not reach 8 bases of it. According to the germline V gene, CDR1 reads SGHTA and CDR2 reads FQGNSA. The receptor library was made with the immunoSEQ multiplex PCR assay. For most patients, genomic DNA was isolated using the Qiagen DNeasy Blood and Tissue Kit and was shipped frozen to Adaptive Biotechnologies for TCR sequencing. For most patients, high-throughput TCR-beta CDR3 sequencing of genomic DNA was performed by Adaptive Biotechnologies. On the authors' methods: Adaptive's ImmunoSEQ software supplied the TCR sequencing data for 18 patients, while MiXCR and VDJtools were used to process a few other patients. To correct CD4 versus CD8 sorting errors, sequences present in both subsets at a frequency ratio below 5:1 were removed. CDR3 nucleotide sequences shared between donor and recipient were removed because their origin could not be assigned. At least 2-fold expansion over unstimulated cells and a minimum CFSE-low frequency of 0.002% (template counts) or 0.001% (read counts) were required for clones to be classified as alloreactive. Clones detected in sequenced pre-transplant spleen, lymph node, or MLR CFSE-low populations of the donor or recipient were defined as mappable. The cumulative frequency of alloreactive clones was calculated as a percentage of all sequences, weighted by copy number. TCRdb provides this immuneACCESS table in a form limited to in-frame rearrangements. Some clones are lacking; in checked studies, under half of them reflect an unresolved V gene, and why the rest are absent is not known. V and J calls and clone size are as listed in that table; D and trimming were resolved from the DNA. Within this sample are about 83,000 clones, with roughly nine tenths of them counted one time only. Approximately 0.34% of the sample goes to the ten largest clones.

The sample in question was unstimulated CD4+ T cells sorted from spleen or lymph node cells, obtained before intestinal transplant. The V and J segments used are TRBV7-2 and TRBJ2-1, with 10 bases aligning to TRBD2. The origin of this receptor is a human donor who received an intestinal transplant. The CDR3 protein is CASSLATSGKSNEQFF. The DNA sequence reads TGTGCCAGCAGCTTGGCAACTAGCGGGAAGTCCAATGAGCAGTTCTTC.